A selection of T cell receptor beta chains follows, all from one sample in a study of early T cells in non-severe SARS-CoV-2 infection. TCRdb independently ran MiXCR on the 5' RACE reads; one entry per CDR3 protein. The data show 46,000 or so distinct CDR3 sequences, with under 7.5% seen just once and around 7.9% held by the top ten. Sequencing input: whole blood. Every receptor here comes from an adult who was a healthcare worker with PCR-confirmed SARS-CoV-2 infection or an uninfected control (not recorded which). Both conserved end residues are part of each CDR3. Fields, in order: J gene, clone size, V gene, D gene, CDR3 protein. D genes are given only for firm matches. Part of the rows lack a size; the others show once, few, many or a class for expanded clones.

J gene: TRBJ2-7; clone size: few; V gene: TRBV7-9; D gene: NA; CDR3 protein: CASSLGGRAYEQYF
J gene: TRBJ2-1; clone size: few; V gene: TRBV7-2; D gene: NA; CDR3 protein: CASSLEVLATLTYNEQFF
J gene: TRBJ2-3; clone size: many; V gene: TRBV7-9; D gene: NA; CDR3 protein: CASSPDTNTDTQYF
J gene: TRBJ2-7; clone size: NA; V gene: TRBV7-2; D gene: NA; CDR3 protein: CASSLGQVLEQYF
J gene: TRBJ1-4; clone size: many; V gene: TRBV5-6; D gene: NA; CDR3 protein: CASSIGAGAEKLFF
J gene: TRBJ2-1; clone size: many; V gene: TRBV7-2; D gene: NA; CDR3 protein: CASSQESNEQFF
J gene: TRBJ2-3; clone size: many; V gene: TRBV10-3; D gene: TRBD1; CDR3 protein: CAISESGQGFSDTQYF
J gene: TRBJ1-1; clone size: NA; V gene: TRBV28; D gene: NA; CDR3 protein: CASSSAQRSGRGSTEAFF
J gene: TRBJ2-3; clone size: few; V gene: TRBV11-2; D gene: TRBD2; CDR3 protein: CASSRTSRDTQYF
J gene: TRBJ2-1; clone size: many; V gene: TRBV6-5; D gene: NA; CDR3 protein: CASSPDRGVFNEQFF
J gene: TRBJ2-7; clone size: NA; V gene: TRBV7-9; D gene: NA; CDR3 protein: CASSTLVPPYEQYF
J gene: TRBJ2-1; clone size: NA; V gene: TRBV12-5; D gene: TRBD2; CDR3 protein: CASKENPSGGISYNEQFF
J gene: TRBJ2-4; clone size: many; V gene: TRBV3-1; D gene: NA; CDR3 protein: CASRFSIQYF
J gene: TRBJ2-1; clone size: few; V gene: TRBV2; D gene: TRBD1; CDR3 protein: CANSPGTARNNEQFF
J gene: TRBJ1-2; clone size: NA; V gene: TRBV12-3/TRBV12-4; D gene: TRBD1; CDR3 protein: CASSPLDRASYGYTF
J gene: TRBJ1-1; clone size: few; V gene: TRBV7-2; D gene: NA; CDR3 protein: CASSPQAGTGTEAFF
J gene: TRBJ1-2; clone size: NA; V gene: TRBV6-5; D gene: NA; CDR3 protein: CASSPTGTHYGYTF
J gene: TRBJ2-3; clone size: NA; V gene: TRBV4-2; D gene: NA; CDR3 protein: CASSQELAASTDTQYF
J gene: TRBJ1-4; clone size: many; V gene: TRBV6-1; D gene: NA; CDR3 protein: CASSQRDDEKLFF
J gene: TRBJ1-6; clone size: many; V gene: TRBV5-4; D gene: TRBD1; CDR3 protein: CASSWAGGNSPLHF
J gene: TRBJ1-3; clone size: many; V gene: TRBV27; D gene: TRBD1; CDR3 protein: CASRPGTGSGNTIYF
J gene: TRBJ1-5; clone size: many; V gene: TRBV20-1; D gene: NA; CDR3 protein: CSARRNQPQHF
J gene: TRBJ2-7; clone size: NA; V gene: TRBV20-1; D gene: TRBD1; CDR3 protein: CSARLRDRPYEQYF
J gene: TRBJ2-7; clone size: few; V gene: TRBV27; D gene: TRBD2; CDR3 protein: CASTGGATYEQYF
J gene: TRBJ2-7; clone size: NA; V gene: TRBV28; D gene: NA; CDR3 protein: CASSSKGPDEQYF
J gene: TRBJ2-3; clone size: many; V gene: TRBV20-1; D gene: NA; CDR3 protein: CSATATDTQYF
J gene: TRBJ2-2; clone size: many; V gene: TRBV6-1; D gene: TRBD2; CDR3 protein: CASSFSRTSGGSNTGELFF
J gene: TRBJ1-5; clone size: few; V gene: TRBV30; D gene: NA; CDR3 protein: CAWSGFSPNQPQHF